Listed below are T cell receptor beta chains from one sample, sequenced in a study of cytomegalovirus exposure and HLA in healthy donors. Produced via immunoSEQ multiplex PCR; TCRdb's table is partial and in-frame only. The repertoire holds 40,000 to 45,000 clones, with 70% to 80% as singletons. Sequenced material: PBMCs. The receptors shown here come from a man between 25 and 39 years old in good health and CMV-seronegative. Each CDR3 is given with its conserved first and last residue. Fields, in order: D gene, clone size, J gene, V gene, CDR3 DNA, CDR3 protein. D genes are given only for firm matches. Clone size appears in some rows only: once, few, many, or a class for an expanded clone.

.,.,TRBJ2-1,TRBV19,TGTGCCAGTAGTCCCCGAGGGCAGAGCTCCTACAATGAGCAGTTCTTC,CASSPRGQSSYNEQFF
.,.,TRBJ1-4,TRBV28,TGTGCCAGCAGTTTCCCTTCAACTAATGAAAAACTGTTTTTT,CASSFPSTNEKLFF
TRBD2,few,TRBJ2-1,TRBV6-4,TGTGCCAGCAGTGGGGGTAGCGGGAGTGGCGATGAGCAGTTCTTC,CASSGGSGSGDEQFF
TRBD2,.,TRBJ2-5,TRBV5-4,TGTGCCAGCAGCTTAACGGGAGGCGGGACCCCCGGAGAGACCCAGTACTTC,CASSLTGGGTPGETQYF
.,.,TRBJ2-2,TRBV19,TGTGCCAGTAGTAGTGCCCCAACGAGGACCGGGGAGCTGTTTTTT,CASSSAPTRTGELFF
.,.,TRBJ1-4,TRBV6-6,TGTGCCACCATGCGGAATGAAAAACTGTTTTTT,CATMRNEKLFF
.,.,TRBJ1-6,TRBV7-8,TGTGCCAGCAGCTTGTCGGACAGCTCCTATAATTCACCCCTCCACTTT,CASSLSDSSYNSPLHF
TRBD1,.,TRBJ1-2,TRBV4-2,TGTGCCAGCAGCCAAGATTGGGGACAGGGGGCGTTTGGCTACACCTTC,CASSQDWGQGAFGYTF
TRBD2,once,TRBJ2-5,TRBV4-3,TGCGCCAGCAGCCAAGTAGGATTAGCGGGAGTGGAAGAGACCCAGTACTTC,CASSQVGLAGVEETQYF
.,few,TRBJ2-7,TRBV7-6,TGTGCCAGCAGCTTAGCCTCTTCCTACGAGCAGTACTTC,CASSLASSYEQYF
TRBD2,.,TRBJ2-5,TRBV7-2,TGTGCCAGCAGCGTCTCATCAAGCGGGAGCCAAGAGACCCAGTACTTC,CASSVSSSGSQETQYF
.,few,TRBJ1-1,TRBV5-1,TGCGCCAGCAGGGAGACAGGAGCGAACACTGAAGCTTTCTTT,CASRETGANTEAFF
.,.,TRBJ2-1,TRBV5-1,TGCGCCAGCATGTCAGGAGGCCCGACCTACAATGAGCAGTTCTTC,CASMSGGPTYNEQFF
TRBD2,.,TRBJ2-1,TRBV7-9,TGTGCCAGCAGCTTAATTGGGGAGGGCAATGAGCAGTTCTTC,CASSLIGEGNEQFF
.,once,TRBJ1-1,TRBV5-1,TGCGCCAGCAGGCACACCGGGACTTCTAATCCCACCGTTGGTGAAGCTTTCTTT,CASRHTGTSNPTVGEAFF
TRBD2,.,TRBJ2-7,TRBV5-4,TGTGCCAGCAGCGTCGGCGGGAGGGCCTCCTACGAGCAGTACTTC,CASSVGGRASYEQYF
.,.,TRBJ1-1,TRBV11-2,TGTGCCAGCAGCTTCCACGCGGGCATGAACACTGAAGCTTTCTTT,CASSFHAGMNTEAFF
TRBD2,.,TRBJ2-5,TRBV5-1,TGCGCCAGCATCCCCGGCAAGGGACTAGCGTTTCAAGAGACCCAGTACTTC,CASIPGKGLAFQETQYF
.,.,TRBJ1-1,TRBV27,TGTGCCAGCAGTATACAGGGAGACACTGAAGCTTTCTTT,CASSIQGDTEAFF
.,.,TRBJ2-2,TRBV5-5,TGTGCCAGCAGCTTCACAGCCACCGGGGAGCTGCTTTTT,CASSFTATGELLF
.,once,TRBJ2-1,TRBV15,TGTGCCACCAGCAGACGAAGCGGGTCCGTCTACAATGAGCAGTTCTTC,CATSRRSGSVYNEQFF
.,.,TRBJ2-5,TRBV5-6,TGTGCCAGCAGCCAAATCCCCCCCCCACAGTACCAAGAGACCCAGTACTTC,CASSQIPPPQYQETQYF
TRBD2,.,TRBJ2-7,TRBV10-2,TGCGCCAGCAGTGACACTTTTTGGGGGGGTGACAACGAGCAGTACTTC,CASSDTFWGGDNEQYF
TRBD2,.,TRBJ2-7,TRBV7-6,TGTGCCAGCAGCCTCACCGTTCTAGCGGGGGGCTACGAGCAGTACTTC,CASSLTVLAGGYEQYF
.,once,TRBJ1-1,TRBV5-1,TGCGCCAGCAAAGACAGCGTGAACACTGAAGCTTTCTTT,CASKDSVNTEAFF
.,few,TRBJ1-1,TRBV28,TGTGCCAGCAGTTCGGGATTGGGGGGAGGGAACACTGAAGCTTTCTTT,CASSSGLGGGNTEAFF
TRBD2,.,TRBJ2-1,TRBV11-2,TGTGCCAGCAGCAAAAATGCGGGAGCAGCACACAATGAGCAGTTCTTC,CASSKNAGAAHNEQFF
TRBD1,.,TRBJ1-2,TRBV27,TGTGCCAGCAGTTCCCCGGGACAGGGATTCAGTGGCTACACCTTC,CASSSPGQGFSGYTF
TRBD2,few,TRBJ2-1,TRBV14,TGTGCCAGCAGCCAAGTGGGCGGGAGGGCCGGGAATGAGCAGTTCTTC,CASSQVGGRAGNEQFF
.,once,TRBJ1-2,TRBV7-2,TGTGCCAGCACCACCCGCGGGATTAACTATGGCTACACCTTC,CASTTRGINYGYTF
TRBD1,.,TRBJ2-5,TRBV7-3,TGTGCCAGCAGCTTAACGGGACAGGGGGAGACCCAGTACTTC,CASSLTGQGETQYF
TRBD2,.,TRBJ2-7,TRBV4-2,TGTGCCAGCAGCCCCCAGGGCGGGAGGGCCGGTACATACGAGCAGTACTTC,CASSPQGGRAGTYEQYF
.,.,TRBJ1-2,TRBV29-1,TGCAGCGTGACACCCGGGACACTTAACTATGGCTACACCTTC,CSVTPGTLNYGYTF
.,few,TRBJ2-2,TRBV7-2,TGTGCCGCACGTCGACTGAGCACCGGGGAGCTGTTTTTT,CAARRLSTGELFF
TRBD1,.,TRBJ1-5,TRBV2,TGTGCCAGCAGTTTAGGACAGGCCGGAGAGCCCCAGCATTTT,CASSLGQAGEPQHF
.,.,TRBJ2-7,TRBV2,TGTGCCAGCAGTGAAGGAGGCAGGGGCAGGATCGAGCAGTACTTC,CASSEGGRGRIEQYF
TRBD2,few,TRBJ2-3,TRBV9,TGTGCCAGCAGCGCAACTAGCGGGGACACAGATACGCAGTATTTT,CASSATSGDTDTQYF
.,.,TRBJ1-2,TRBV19,TGTGCCAGTAGTAAGAAAGGAGAGTATGGCTACACCTTC,CASSKKGEYGYTF
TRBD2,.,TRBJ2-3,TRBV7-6,TGTGCCAGCAGCCCTGGGACTACGACTAGCACAGATACGCAGTATTTT,CASSPGTTTSTDTQYF
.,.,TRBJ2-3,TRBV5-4,TGTGCCAGCAGCCCCGGGACTCCCTACACAGATACGCAGTATTTT,CASSPGTPYTDTQYF
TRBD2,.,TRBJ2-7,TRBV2,TGTGCCAGCAGTGAACCAGCGGGAGGTCCCCACGAGCAGTACTTC,CASSEPAGGPHEQYF
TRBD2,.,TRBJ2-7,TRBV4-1,TGCGCCAGCAGCCAAGATGGGACTACACACGAGCAGTACTTC,CASSQDGTTHEQYF
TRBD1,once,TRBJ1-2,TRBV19,TGTGCCAGTAGTCCACTCCTCGGGACAGGGACGGTAAGGTATGGCTACACCTTC,CASSPLLGTGTVRYGYTF
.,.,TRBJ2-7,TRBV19,TGTGCCAGTTCCAAGACAAGAAGCTCCTACGAGCAGTACTTC,CASSKTRSSYEQYF
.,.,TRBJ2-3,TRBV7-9,TGTTCCAGCAGCTTAGGGCAAGACAACACAGATACGCAGTATTTT,CSSSLGQDNTDTQYF
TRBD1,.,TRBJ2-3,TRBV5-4,TGTGCCAGTAGGGTCGGGGGACAGGGAGGATTTGGCACAGATACGCAGTATTTT,CASRVGGQGGFGTDTQYF
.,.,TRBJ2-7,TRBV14,TGTGCCAGCAGCCAAGTTACTAACCCTTACGAGCAGTACTTC,CASSQVTNPYEQYF
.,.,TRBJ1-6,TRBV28,TGTGCCAGCAGTTTACTCCAGGGTTCACCCCTCCACTTT,CASSLLQGSPLHF
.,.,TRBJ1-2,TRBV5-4,TGTGCCAGCAGCTTGGCCCGGGGGGGTTCAGCGAACTATGGCTACACCTTC,CASSLARGGSANYGYTF
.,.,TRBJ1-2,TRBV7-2,TGTGCCAGCAGCAGGGGGACAAACTATGGCTACACCTTC,CASSRGTNYGYTF
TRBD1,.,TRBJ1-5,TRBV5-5,TGTGCCAGCAGCCAGACCACGGACAGGCCACGAAATCAGCCCCAGCATTTT,CASSQTTDRPRNQPQHF
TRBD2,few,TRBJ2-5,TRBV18,TGTGCCAGCTCACCGGTGCGGGAGGCATTGGAAGAGACCCAGTACTTC,CASSPVREALEETQYF